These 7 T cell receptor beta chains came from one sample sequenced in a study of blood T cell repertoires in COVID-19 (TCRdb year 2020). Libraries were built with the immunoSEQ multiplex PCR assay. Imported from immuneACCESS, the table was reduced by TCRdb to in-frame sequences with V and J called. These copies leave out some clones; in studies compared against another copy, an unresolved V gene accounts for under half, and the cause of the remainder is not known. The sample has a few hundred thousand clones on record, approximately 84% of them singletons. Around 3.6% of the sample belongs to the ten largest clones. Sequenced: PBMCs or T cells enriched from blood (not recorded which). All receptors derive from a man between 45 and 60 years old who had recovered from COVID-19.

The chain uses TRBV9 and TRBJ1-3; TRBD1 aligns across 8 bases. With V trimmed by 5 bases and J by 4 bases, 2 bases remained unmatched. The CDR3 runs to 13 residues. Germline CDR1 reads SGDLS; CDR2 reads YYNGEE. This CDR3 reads CASRGTGGNTIYF. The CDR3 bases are TGTGCCAGCAGGGGGACAGGAGGAAACACCATATATTTT.

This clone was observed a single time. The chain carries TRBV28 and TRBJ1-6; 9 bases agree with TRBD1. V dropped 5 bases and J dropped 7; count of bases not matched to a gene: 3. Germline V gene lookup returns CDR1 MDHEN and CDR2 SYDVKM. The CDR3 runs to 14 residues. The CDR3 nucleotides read TGTGCCAGCAGTCCCGGGACAGGGAATTCACCCCTCCACTTT. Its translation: CASSPGTGNSPLHF.

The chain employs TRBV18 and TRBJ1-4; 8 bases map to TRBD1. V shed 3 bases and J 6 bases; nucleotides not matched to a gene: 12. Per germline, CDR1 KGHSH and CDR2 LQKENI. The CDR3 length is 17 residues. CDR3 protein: CASSPGKVGQGYEKLFF. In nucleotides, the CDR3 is TGTGCCAGCTCACCGGGCAAGGTTGGACAGGGTTATGAAAAACTGTTTTTT.

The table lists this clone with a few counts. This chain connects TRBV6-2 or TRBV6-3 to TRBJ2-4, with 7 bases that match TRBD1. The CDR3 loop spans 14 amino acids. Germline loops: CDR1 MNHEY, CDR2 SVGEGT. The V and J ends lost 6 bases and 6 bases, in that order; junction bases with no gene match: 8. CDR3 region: CASSQRGLGNIQYF. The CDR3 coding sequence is TGTGCCAGCAGCCAGAGGGGGCTTGGAAACATTCAGTACTTC.

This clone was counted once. The CDR3 nucleotides read TGTGCCAGCAGTTCCCCTGTCAATTCACCCCTCCACTTT. Residues: CASSSPVNSPLHF. V gene TRBV12-3 or TRBV12-4 combines with J gene TRBJ1-6, with D unclear. The CDR3 runs 13 residues. Trimming cost V 4 bases and J 7 bases, with 8 bases left between them.

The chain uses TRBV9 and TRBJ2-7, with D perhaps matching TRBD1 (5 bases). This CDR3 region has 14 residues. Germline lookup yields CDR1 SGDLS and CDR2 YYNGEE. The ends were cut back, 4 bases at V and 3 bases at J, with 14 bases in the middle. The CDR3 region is CASSPPGQGYEQYF. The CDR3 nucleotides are TGTGCCAGCAGCCCCCCTGGGCAGGGCTACGAGCAGTACTTC.

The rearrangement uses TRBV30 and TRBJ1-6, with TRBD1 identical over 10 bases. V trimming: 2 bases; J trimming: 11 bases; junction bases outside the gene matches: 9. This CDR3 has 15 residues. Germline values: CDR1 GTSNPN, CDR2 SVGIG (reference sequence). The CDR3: CAWSSRGTGVAPLHF. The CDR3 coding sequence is TGTGCCTGGAGTTCCCGCGGGACAGGGGTTGCACCCCTCCACTTT.